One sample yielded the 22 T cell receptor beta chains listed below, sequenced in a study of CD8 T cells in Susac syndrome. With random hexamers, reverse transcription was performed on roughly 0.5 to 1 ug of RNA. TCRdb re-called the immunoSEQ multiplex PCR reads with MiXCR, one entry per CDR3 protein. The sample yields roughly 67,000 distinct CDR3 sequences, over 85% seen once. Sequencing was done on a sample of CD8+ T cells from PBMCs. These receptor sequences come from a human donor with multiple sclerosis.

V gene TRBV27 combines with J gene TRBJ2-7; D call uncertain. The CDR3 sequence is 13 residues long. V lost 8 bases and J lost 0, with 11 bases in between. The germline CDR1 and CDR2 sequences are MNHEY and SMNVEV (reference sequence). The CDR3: CASAPSSSYEQYF. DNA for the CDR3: TGTGCCAGCGCACCTTCGAGCTCCTACGAGCAGTACTTC.

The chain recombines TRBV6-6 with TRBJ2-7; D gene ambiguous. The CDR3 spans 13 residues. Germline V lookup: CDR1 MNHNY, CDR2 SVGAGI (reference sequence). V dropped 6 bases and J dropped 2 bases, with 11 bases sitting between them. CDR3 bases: TGTGCCAGCAGCCCCGCGGCAGCCTACGAGCAGTACTTC. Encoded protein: CASSPAAAYEQYF.

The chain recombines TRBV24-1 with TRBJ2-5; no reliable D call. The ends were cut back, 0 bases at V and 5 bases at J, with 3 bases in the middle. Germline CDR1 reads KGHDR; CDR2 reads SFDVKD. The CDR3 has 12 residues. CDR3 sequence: CATSDLEETQYF. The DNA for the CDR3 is TGTGCCACCAGTGATTTGGAGGAGACCCAGTACTTC.

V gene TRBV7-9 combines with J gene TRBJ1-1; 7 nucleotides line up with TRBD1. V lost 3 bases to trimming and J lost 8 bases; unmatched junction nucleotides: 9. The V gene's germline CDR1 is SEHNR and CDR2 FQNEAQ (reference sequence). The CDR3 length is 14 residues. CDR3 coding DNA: TGTGCCAGCAGCTTCCGACAGGGCGATGAAGAAGCTTTCTTT. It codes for CASSFRQGDEEAFF.

In DNA, the CDR3 is TGTGCCAGCAGTTGGGCCCCTGACGCAGGTAGCTATGGCTACACCTTC. Translating gives CASSWAPDAGSYGYTF. The J gene is TRBJ1-2, the V gene TRBV12-3 or TRBV12-4; D is uncertain. There are 16 residues in the CDR3. Trimming shortened V by 4 bases and J by 4 bases, and 19 bases separated the two germline ends.

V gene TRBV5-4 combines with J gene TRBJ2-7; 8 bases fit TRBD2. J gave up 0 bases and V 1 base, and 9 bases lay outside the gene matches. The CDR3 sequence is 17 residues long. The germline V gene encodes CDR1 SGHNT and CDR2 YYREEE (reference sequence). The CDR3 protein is CASSLSGGRHGSYEQYF. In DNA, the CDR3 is TGTGCCAGCAGCTTGTCCGGCGGGAGGCACGGCTCCTACGAGCAGTACTTC. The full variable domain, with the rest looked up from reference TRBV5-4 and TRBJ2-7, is ETGVTQSPTHLIKTRGQQVTLRCSSQSGHNTVSWYQQALGQGPQFIFQYYREEENGRGNFPPRFSGLQFPNYSSELNVNALELDDSALYLCASSLSGGRHGSYEQYFGPGTRLTVT.

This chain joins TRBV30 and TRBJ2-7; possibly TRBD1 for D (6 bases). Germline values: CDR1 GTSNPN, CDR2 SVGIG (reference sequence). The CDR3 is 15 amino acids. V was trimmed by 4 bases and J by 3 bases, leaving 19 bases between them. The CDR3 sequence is CAWIGEKGDYYEQYF. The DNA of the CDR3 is TGTGCCTGGATCGGCGAGAAGGGGGATTACTACGAGCAGTACTTC.

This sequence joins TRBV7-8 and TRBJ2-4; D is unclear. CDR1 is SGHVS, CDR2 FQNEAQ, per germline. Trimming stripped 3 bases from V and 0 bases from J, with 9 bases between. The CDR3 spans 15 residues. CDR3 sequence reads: CASSLGTLAKNIQYF. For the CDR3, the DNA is TGTGCCAGCAGCTTGGGTACACTAGCCAAAAACATTCAGTACTTC.

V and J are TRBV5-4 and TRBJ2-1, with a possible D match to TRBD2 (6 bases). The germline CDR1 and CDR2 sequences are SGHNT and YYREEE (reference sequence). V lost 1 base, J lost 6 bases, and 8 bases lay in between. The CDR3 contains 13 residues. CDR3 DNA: TGTGCCAGCAGCTTGTTACTAGCCAATGAGCAGTTCTTC. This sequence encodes CASSLLLANEQFF.

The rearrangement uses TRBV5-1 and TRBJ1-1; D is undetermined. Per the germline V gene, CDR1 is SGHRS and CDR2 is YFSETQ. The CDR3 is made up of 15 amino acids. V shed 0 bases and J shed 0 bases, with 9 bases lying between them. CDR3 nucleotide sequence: TGCGCCAGCAGCTTGGTGGGGATCATGAACACTGAAGCTTTCTTT. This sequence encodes CASSLVGIMNTEAFF.

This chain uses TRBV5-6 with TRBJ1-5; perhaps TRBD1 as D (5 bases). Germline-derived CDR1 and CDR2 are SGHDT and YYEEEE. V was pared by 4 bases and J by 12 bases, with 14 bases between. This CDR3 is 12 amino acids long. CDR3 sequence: CASSPGSGHQHF. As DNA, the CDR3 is TGTGCCAGCAGCCCTGGATCGGGGCACCAGCATTTT.

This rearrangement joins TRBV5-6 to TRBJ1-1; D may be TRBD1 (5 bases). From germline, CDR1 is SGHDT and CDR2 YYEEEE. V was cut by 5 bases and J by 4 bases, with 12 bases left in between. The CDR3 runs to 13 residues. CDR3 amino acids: CASSETGGTEAFF. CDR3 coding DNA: TGTGCCAGCAGTGAGACGGGGGGCACTGAAGCTTTCTTT.

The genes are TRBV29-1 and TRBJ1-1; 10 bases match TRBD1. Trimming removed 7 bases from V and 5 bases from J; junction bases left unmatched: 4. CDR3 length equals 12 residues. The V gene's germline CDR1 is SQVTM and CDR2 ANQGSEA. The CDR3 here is CSGGQGGTEAFF. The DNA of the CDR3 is TGCAGCGGCGGACAGGGGGGAACTGAAGCTTTCTTT. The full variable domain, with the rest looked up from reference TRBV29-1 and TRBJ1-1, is SAVISQKPSRDICQRGTSLTIQCQVDSQVTMMFWYRQQPGQSLTLIATANQGSEATYESGFVIDKFPISRPNLTFSTLTVSNMSPEDSSIYLCSGGQGGTEAFFGQGTRLTVV.

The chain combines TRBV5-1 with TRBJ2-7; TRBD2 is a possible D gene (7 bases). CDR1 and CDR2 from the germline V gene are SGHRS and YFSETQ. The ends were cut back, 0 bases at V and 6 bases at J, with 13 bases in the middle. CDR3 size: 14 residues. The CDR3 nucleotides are TGCGCCAGCAGCTTGGGAGGGGGGGCAGGCGAGCAGTACTTC. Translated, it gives CASSLGGGAGEQYF. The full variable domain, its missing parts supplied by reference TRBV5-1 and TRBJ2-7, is KAGVTQTPRYLIKTRGQQVTLSCSPISGHRSVSWYQQTPGQGLQFLFEYFSETQRNKGNFPGRFSGRQFSNSRSEMNVSTLELGDSALYLCASSLGGGAGEQYFGPGTRLTVT.

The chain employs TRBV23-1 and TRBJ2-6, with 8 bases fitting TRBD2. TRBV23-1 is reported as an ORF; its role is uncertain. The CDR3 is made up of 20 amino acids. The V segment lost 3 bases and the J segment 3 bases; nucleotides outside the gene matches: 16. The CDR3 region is CASSHLLAETHGLGANVLTF. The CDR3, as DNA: TGCGCCAGCAGTCACCTACTAGCGGAGACTCATGGACTTGGGGCCAACGTCCTGACTTTC.

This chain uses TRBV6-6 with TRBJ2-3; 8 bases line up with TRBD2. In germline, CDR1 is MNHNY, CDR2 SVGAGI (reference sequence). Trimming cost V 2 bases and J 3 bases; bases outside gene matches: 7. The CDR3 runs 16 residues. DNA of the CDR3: TGTGCCAGCAGTTACGATGCTCTAGCGGGTACAGATACGCAGTATTTT. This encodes CASSYDALAGTDTQYF.

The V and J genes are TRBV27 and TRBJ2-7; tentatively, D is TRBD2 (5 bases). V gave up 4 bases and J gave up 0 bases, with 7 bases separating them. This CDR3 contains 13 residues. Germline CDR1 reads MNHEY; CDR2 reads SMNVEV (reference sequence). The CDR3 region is CASSWESSYEQYF. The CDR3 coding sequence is TGTGCCAGCAGTTGGGAGAGCTCCTACGAGCAGTACTTC.

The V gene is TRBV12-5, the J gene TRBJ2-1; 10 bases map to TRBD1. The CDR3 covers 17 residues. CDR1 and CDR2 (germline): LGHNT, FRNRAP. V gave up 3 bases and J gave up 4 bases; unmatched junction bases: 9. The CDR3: CASGLPLGDRGYNEQFF. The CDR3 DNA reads TGTGCTAGTGGTTTACCCCTGGGGGACAGGGGATACAATGAGCAGTTCTTC.

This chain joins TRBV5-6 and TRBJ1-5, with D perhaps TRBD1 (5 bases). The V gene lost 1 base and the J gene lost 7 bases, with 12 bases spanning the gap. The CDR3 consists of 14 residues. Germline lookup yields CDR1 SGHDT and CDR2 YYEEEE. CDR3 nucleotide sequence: TGTGCCAGCAGCTTGCGGGCTCCAGGGCAGCCCCAGCATTTT. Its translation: CASSLRAPGQPQHF.

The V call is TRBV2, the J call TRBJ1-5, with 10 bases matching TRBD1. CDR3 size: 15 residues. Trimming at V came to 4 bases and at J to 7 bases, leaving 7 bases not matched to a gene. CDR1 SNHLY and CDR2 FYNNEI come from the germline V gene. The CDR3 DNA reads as TGTGCCAGCAGTGCCGCCGGGACAGGGGTGCAGCCCCAGCATTTT. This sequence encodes CASSAAGTGVQPQHF. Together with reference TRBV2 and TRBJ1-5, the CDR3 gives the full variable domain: EPEVTQTPSHQVTQMGQEVILRCVPISNHLYFYWYRQILGQKVEFLVSFYNNEISEKSEIFDDQFSVERPDGSNFTLKIRSTKLEDSAMYFCASSAAGTGVQPQHFGDGTRLSIL.

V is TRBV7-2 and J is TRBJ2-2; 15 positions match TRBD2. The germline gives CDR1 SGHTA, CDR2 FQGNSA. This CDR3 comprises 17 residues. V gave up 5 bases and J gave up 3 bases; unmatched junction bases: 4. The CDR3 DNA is TGTGCCAGCAGCCCTGGACTAGCGGGGGGGTACACCGGGGAGCTGTTTTTT. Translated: CASSPGLAGGYTGELFF.

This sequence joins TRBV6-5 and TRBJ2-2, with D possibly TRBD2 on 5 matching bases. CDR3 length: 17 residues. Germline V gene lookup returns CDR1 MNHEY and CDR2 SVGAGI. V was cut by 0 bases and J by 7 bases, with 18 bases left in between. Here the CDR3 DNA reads TGTGCCAGCAGTTACTCGATCGTGGTGAAAGAGGGCGGGGAGCTGTTTTTT. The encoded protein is CASSYSIVVKEGGELFF.